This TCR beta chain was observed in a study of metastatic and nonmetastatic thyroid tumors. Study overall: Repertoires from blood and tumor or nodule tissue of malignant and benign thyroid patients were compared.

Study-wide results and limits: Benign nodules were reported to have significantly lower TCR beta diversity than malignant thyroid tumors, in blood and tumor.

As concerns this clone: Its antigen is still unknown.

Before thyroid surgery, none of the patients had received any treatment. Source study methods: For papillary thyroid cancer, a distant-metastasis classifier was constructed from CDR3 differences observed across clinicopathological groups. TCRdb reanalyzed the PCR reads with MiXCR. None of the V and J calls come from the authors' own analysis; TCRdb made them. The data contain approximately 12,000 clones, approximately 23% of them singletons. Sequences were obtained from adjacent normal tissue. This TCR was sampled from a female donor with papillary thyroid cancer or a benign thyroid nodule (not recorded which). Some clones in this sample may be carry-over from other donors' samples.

In nucleotides, the CDR3 is TGTGCCAGCAGCTTAGACTTTCCCGAAAAACTGTTTTTT. As protein: CASSLDFPEKLFF. The gene calls are TRBV7-8 and TRBJ1-4; D is unresolved. CDR3 length: 13 amino acids. Germline CDR1 SGHVS, CDR2 FQNEAQ. Trimming left V 1 base short and J 8 bases short, with 8 bases between.